The rows below give T cell receptor beta chains drawn from one sample of a study of spatial heterogeneity in lung cancer. In TCRdb, the 5' RACE reads were re-called with MiXCR into one record per CDR3 protein. The sample records some 100,000 distinct CDR3 sequences, over 9.5% being singletons. This sample comprised PBMCs, obtained at surgery. These receptors were collected from a male donor with early-stage non-small cell lung cancer. CDR3s include the opening cysteine and the closing phenylalanine or tryptophan. A D gene is named only where the DNA matches it firmly. Clone sizes are given selectively: once, few, many, or a class where the clone is expanded.

j_gene | d_gene | abundance | v_gene | CDR3nt | CDR3aa
TRBJ2-3 | NA | once | TRBV5-4 | TGTGCCAGCAGCCGCGCGGGGCCAGATACGCAGTCTTTT | CASSRAGPDTQSF
TRBJ1-3 | NA | NA | TRBV12-3/TRBV12-4 | TGTGCCAGCAGTTTGGACGCCTCCTCTGGAAACACCATATATTTT | CASSLDASSGNTIYF
TRBJ1-4 | NA | NA | TRBV6-5 | TGTGCCAGCAGTTACTCGGGAGACGGCGCTAATGAAAAACTGTTTTTT | CASSYSGDGANEKLFF
TRBJ2-7 | TRBD1 | NA | TRBV7-9 | TGTGCCAGCAGCCTCCAACGGGACAGGGGGTCGTACGAGCAGTACTTC | CASSLQRDRGSYEQYF
TRBJ2-1 | TRBD2 | NA | TRBV7-2 | TGTGCCAGCAGCTTAGGGGACTACTATCCTTCATATCTCTACAATGAGCAGTTCTTC | CASSLGDYYPSYLYNEQFF
TRBJ1-3 | NA | NA | TRBV7-2 | TGTGCCAGCAGCACCGGGACAACCCGCAGCTCTGGAAACACCATATATTTT | CASSTGTTRSSGNTIYF
TRBJ2-7 | NA | few | TRBV20-1 | TGCAGTCCGGAAAGGGGCCCGGGCCTTGGGGAGCAGTACTTC | CSPERGPGLGEQYF
TRBJ2-3 | TRBD1 | few | TRBV6-1 | TGTGCCAGCAGTGGACAGGGACGCACAGATACGCAGTATTTT | CASSGQGRTDTQYF
TRBJ1-2 | TRBD1 | NA | TRBV12-3/TRBV12-4 | TGTGCCAGCAGTTTCACAGGGGCCTATGGCTACACCTTC | CASSFTGAYGYTF
TRBJ1-5 | NA | NA | TRBV5-1 | TGCGCCAGCAGCCCAGGGGACCCAAGAGACAATCAGCCCCAGCATTTT | CASSPGDPRDNQPQHF
TRBJ1-5 | TRBD1 | NA | TRBV28 | TGTGCCAGCAGTTTGGAAAAGACAGGGTACAGCAATCAGCCCCAGCATTTT | CASSLEKTGYSNQPQHF
TRBJ2-4 | NA | few | TRBV4-3 | TGCGCCAGCAGCCGCAAAACCTCTGAACGGCGTTTAGTCAAAAACATTCAGTACTTC | CASSRKTSERRLVKNIQYF
TRBJ2-7 | NA | NA | TRBV2 | TGTGCCAGCTTGGTCCCCGGGGGCGAGCAGTACTTC | CASLVPGGEQYF
TRBJ2-1 | NA | NA | TRBV5-1 | TGCGCCAGCAGCTTGAATCAGGGGAATATATATGAGCAGTTCTTC | CASSLNQGNIYEQFF
TRBJ2-7 | NA | NA | TRBV10-3 | TGTGCCTCCGGGGCTGGCGGAGACATTTACGAGCAGTACTTC | CASGAGGDIYEQYF